The next 3 T cell receptor beta chains were all read from a single sample in a study of T cells in Graves' hyperthyroidism and ophthalmopathy. The source material, RNA transcripts, was used to amplify TCR beta CDR3 regions. Initially, a first-round RT-PCR of the TCR CDR3 employed the HTBI primer set. TCRdb independently ran MiXCR on the multiplex PCR reads; one entry per CDR3 protein. This repertoire shows hundreds of thousands of distinct CDR3 sequences, 35% found once; its top ten account for approximately 31%. The sequencing sample was made of blood. Every receptor here comes from a woman aged 40-49 years with Graves' hyperthyroidism.

J is TRBJ2-2 and V is TRBV5-4; TRBD2 is a possible D gene (6 bases). Germline assignment: CDR1 SGHNT and CDR2 YYREEE (reference sequence). Trimming pared 3 bases from V and 0 bases from J, leaving 12 bases between. The CDR3 is 16 amino acids. CDR3 amino acids: CASSSGGFANTGELFF. The DNA for the CDR3 is TGTGCCAGCAGCTCCGGAGGGTTCGCGAACACCGGGGAGCTGTTTTTT. Full variable domain (remainder filled in from reference TRBV5-4 and TRBJ2-2): ETGVTQSPTHLIKTRGQQVTLRCSSQSGHNTVSWYQQALGQGPQFIFQYYREEENGRGNFPPRFSGLQFPNYSSELNVNALELDDSALYLCASSSGGFANTGELFFGEGSRLTVL.

This rearrangement joins TRBV13 to TRBJ2-7; 9 nucleotides match TRBD1. The germline V gene encodes CDR1 PRHDT and CDR2 FYEKMQ (reference sequence). The CDR3 runs 15 residues. Trimming removed 4 bases from V and 6 bases from J; junction bases left unmatched: 10. DNA of the CDR3: TGTGCCAGCAGCTATCTCGGGACAGGGTACGGCGAGCAGTACTTC. Its protein product is CASSYLGTGYGEQYF.

This clonotype was found once. This chain connects TRBV9 to TRBJ2-5; D may be TRBD1 (6 bases). V was shortened by 4 bases and J by 1 base, with 11 bases between the two germline ends. This CDR3 comprises 14 residues. The germline V gene encodes CDR1 SGDLS and CDR2 YYNGEE. The CDR3 here is CASSSEGGQETQYF. CDR3 DNA sequence: TGTGCCAGCAGCTCAGAAGGGGGCCAAGAGACCCAGTACTTC.